This T cell receptor (beta chain) stems from a study of T cell responses to AZD1222 COVID-19 vaccine. Study-level points and caveats: Most donors were white British, females outnumbered males, and clonal diversity was possibly underestimated. Baseline serology detected seropositivity in only a handful of AZD1222 recipients. No repertoire was sampled before or during the peak T cell response, only after it.

Trimming left V 2 bases short and J 5 bases short, with 7 bases between. The CDR3 extends over 13 amino acids. Germline V CDR1 and CDR2: LGHDT, YNNKEL (reference sequence). Method: immunoSEQ multiplex PCR; TCRdb's copy keeps in-frame clones and lacks some. The table has some 140,000 clones, more than 75% seen once. This clone was observed a few times. Its antigen is unidentified. The clonotype comes from an adult in good health. The chain employs TRBV3-1 (or the pseudogene TRBV3-2) and TRBJ1-5; D gene unclear. Specimen: peripheral blood, collected on day 0 of AZD1222 vaccination. The CDR3 DNA sequence: TGTGCCAGCAGCCAAACCCTGGATCAGCCCCAGCATTTT. Its protein product is CASSQTLDQPQHF.